Listed below are T cell receptor beta chains from one sample, sequenced in a study of response to subunit inactivated influenza vaccine. TCRdb re-derived calls from the RT-PCR reads in MiXCR, one entry per CDR3 protein. Here the sample spans around 530,000 distinct CDR3 sequences, about 15% being singletons. The sequenced sample was CD4+ T cells sorted from PBMCs, obtained approximately 25 months after vaccination. The source of these receptors is a man aged 50 to 69 who received an inactivated influenza vaccine. Each CDR3 is given with its conserved first and last residue. Fields, in order: CDR3 protein, CDR3 DNA, J gene, V gene, clone size, D gene. A D gene is named only where the DNA matches it firmly. The size of a clone is reported for some rows only, either as once, few or many, or as a class for expanded clones.

CSARDGQGMVQPQHF | TGCAGTGCTAGAGATGGTCAGGGGATGGTTCAGCCCCAGCATTTT | TRBJ1-5 | TRBV20-1 | many | -
CASSPFRLAGVNEQFF | TGTGCCAGCAGCCCTTTTAGACTAGCGGGGGTGAATGAGCAGTTCTTC | TRBJ2-1 | TRBV6-1 | - | TRBD2
CASSLGPTGVYEQYF | TGCGCCAGCAGCTTGGGGCCGACAGGGGTCTACGAGCAGTACTTC | TRBJ2-7 | TRBV5-1 | few | TRBD1
CASSGASYGYTF | TGTGCCAGCAGTGGGGCATCCTATGGCTACACCTTC | TRBJ1-2 | TRBV12-3/TRBV12-4 | few | -
CASSYGPRDYATETQYF | TGTGCCAGCAGTTACGGACCCCGGGACTACGCGACAGAGACCCAGTACTTC | TRBJ2-5 | TRBV6-2/TRBV6-3 | few | TRBD2
CASSLRRDQETQYF | TGTGCCAGCAGCCTCAGACGGGACCAAGAGACCCAGTACTTC | TRBJ2-5 | TRBV7-9 | - | -
CASSQELGGDQYF | TGCGCCAGCAGCCAAGAACTGGGAGGGGACCAGTACTTC | TRBJ2-5 | TRBV4-3 | few | TRBD2
CAGTGLAGYNEQFF | TGTGCCGGGACGGGACTAGCGGGGTACAATGAGCAGTTCTTC | TRBJ2-1 | TRBV2 | few | TRBD2
CASSKGQGAETQYF | TGCGCCAGCAGCAAAGGACAGGGGGCAGAGACCCAGTACTTC | TRBJ2-5 | TRBV4-3 | - | TRBD1
CSARDPSNYEQYF | TGCAGTGCTAGAGATCCTAGCAACTACGAGCAGTACTTC | TRBJ2-7 | TRBV20-1 | many | -
CASSLALAGRLNEQFF | TGCGCCAGCAGCTTGGCACTAGCGGGACGACTTAATGAGCAGTTCTTC | TRBJ2-1 | TRBV5-1 | - | TRBD2
CASRRALDPSLAKNIQYF | TGTGCCAGCCGTAGGGCCCTGGATCCCTCACTAGCCAAAAACATTCAGTACTTC | TRBJ2-4 | TRBV28 | many | -
CSARDLSGASYEQYF | TGCAGTGCTAGAGATCTTAGCGGCGCTTCCTACGAGCAGTACTTC | TRBJ2-7 | TRBV20-1 | - | -
CSVDSDGTGLSRFF | TGCAGCGTAGACTCCGATGGGACAGGGCTTTCGCGGTTCTTC | TRBJ2-1 | TRBV29-1 | - | TRBD1
CASSQVAAESNTGELFF | TGTGCCAGCAGCCAAGTAGCCGCGGAGTCGAACACCGGGGAGCTGTTTTTT | TRBJ2-2 | TRBV14 | - | -
CASSPEGRATEAFF | TGTGCCAGCAGCCCCGAGGGTAGGGCCACTGAAGCTTTCTTT | TRBJ1-1 | TRBV6-4 | few | -
CASSLQLATDTQYF | TGCGCCAGCAGCTTGCAACTAGCTACAGATACGCAGTATTTT | TRBJ2-3 | TRBV5-1 | - | -
CASSQEARSFSPLHF | TGTGCCAGCAGCCAAGAAGCGCGTTCTTTTTCACCCCTCCACTTT | TRBJ1-6 | TRBV4-2 | few | -
CASSDRTSSYEQYF | TGTGCCAGCAGTGATCGCACGAGCTCCTACGAGCAGTACTTC | TRBJ2-7 | TRBV2 | few | -
CASSLQAGAQTYEQYF | TGTGCCAGCAGCTTACAGGCAGGGGCTCAGACCTACGAGCAGTACTTC | TRBJ2-7 | TRBV7-6 | many | -
CASSPGTGLGTEAFF | TGTGCCAGCTCACCCGGGACAGGGTTGGGCACTGAAGCTTTCTTT | TRBJ1-1 | TRBV18 | - | TRBD1
CATSDLRGQGASTDTQYF | TGTGCCACCAGTGATTTGCGGGGACAGGGGGCTAGCACAGATACGCAGTATTTT | TRBJ2-3 | TRBV24-1 | - | TRBD1
CASSPGTSGAYNEQFF | TGTGCCAGCAGCCCCGGGACTAGCGGGGCCTACAATGAGCAGTTCTTC | TRBJ2-1 | TRBV4-2 | many | TRBD2
CSVSGYPNYGYTF | TGCAGCGTTTCAGGTTACCCTAACTATGGCTACACCTTC | TRBJ1-2 | TRBV29-1 | few | -
CASSGVQETQYF | TGTGCCAGCTCTGGCGTGCAAGAGACCCAGTACTTC | TRBJ2-5 | TRBV7-9 | - | -
CASSLSAGTSEWAAKNIQYF | TGTGCCAGCAGCTTGTCCGCCGGGACTAGCGAATGGGCGGCCAAAAACATTCAGTACTTC | TRBJ2-4 | TRBV11-2 | - | TRBD2
CSANDRDYLNTGELFF | TGCAGTGCTAACGACCGGGACTACCTGAACACCGGGGAGCTGTTTTTT | TRBJ2-2 | TRBV20-1 | few | TRBD2
CSASDSYEQYF | TGCAGTGCCTCTGACTCCTACGAGCAGTACTTC | TRBJ2-7 | TRBV20-1 | - | -
CASSQDPLAAYNEQFF | TGTGCCAGCAGCCAAGATCCCCTAGCGGCCTACAATGAGCAGTTCTTC | TRBJ2-1 | TRBV3-1 | many | TRBD2
CSLRANSYNEQFF | TGCAGCCTCAGGGCGAACTCCTACAATGAGCAGTTCTTC | TRBJ2-1 | TRBV29-1 | many | -
CASSNQGAGELFF | TGTGCCAGTAGTAATCAAGGGGCCGGGGAGCTGTTTTTT | TRBJ2-2 | TRBV19 | few | -
CASSVAGGRNTEAFF | TGTGCCAGCAGCGTGGCAGGGGGCCGGAACACTGAAGCTTTCTTT | TRBJ1-1 | TRBV5-4 | - | TRBD1
CATGIGQGAYNEQFF | TGTGCCACCGGGATCGGACAGGGGGCTTACAATGAGCAGTTCTTC | TRBJ2-1 | TRBV6-2/TRBV6-3 | few | TRBD1
CSAEGLAGIWYEQYF | TGCAGTGCTGAAGGACTAGCGGGGATTTGGTACGAGCAGTACTTC | TRBJ2-7 | TRBV20-1 | few | TRBD2
CASREPSRGTGELFF | TGTGCCAGCAGGGAACCCAGCAGGGGGACCGGGGAGCTGTTTTTT | TRBJ2-2 | TRBV6-1 | few | TRBD1
CASRGQGRGKAFF | TGCGCCAGCAGGGGACAGGGACGGGGGAAGGCTTTCTTT | TRBJ1-1 | TRBV4-3 | - | TRBD1
CASSYSGGRPFF | TGTGCCAGCAGTTACTCAGGGGGTAGACCTTTCTTT | TRBJ1-1 | TRBV6-5 | - | -
CASSQPGGGANVLTF | TGCGCCAGCAGCCAACCGGGGGGAGGGGCCAACGTCCTGACTTTC | TRBJ2-6 | TRBV4-1 | few | TRBD2
CASSLMASTDTQYF | TGCGCCAGCAGCTTGATGGCTAGCACAGATACGCAGTATTTT | TRBJ2-3 | TRBV5-1 | few | -
CASTDRGRAEAFF | TGTGCCAGTACGGACAGGGGGAGAGCTGAAGCTTTCTTT | TRBJ1-1 | TRBV19 | - | TRBD1
CASSKGGGPYEQYF | TGTGCCAGCAGCAAGGGGGGTGGCCCCTACGAGCAGTACTTC | TRBJ2-7 | TRBV7-8 | - | -
CASSVGFGLSTEAFF | TGTGCCAGCAGCGTAGGTTTCGGTTTGAGCACTGAAGCTTTCTTT | TRBJ1-1 | TRBV9 | - | -
CASSQPHQGGTNEKLFF | TGTGCCAGCAGCCAACCTCACCAGGGAGGGACTAATGAAAAACTGTTTTTT | TRBJ1-4 | TRBV4-2 | - | -
CASSFPYREVEPQHF | TGTGCCAGCAGTTTCCCCTACAGGGAGGTTGAGCCCCAGCATTTT | TRBJ1-5 | TRBV28 | few | -
CAISERAGDSTDTQYF | TGTGCCATCAGTGAGAGGGCAGGGGATAGCACAGATACGCAGTATTTT | TRBJ2-3 | TRBV10-3 | - | -
CSARGASPRLGNEQFF | TGCAGTGCTAGAGGGGCTAGCCCCCGTTTGGGCAATGAGCAGTTCTTC | TRBJ2-1 | TRBV20-1 | few | -
CASSYGRQGDNEQFF | TGCGCCAGCAGCTATGGGAGACAGGGCGACAATGAGCAGTTCTTC | TRBJ2-1 | TRBV5-1 | many | TRBD1
CASRPGLANTGELFF | TGTGCCAGCAGACCGGGACTTGCGAACACCGGGGAGCTGTTTTTT | TRBJ2-2 | TRBV12-3/TRBV12-4 | - | -
CASSLGPLVNSYEQYF | TGTGCCAGCAGCTTAGGTCCTCTAGTTAATTCCTACGAGCAGTACTTC | TRBJ2-7 | TRBV11-2 | few | -
CASSLEGSSGEQYF | TGTGCCAGCAGCTTGGAGGGCAGTTCAGGCGAGCAGTACTTC | TRBJ2-7 | TRBV5-8 | - | -
CASSTWAGRTGELFF | TGTGCCAGCAGCACGTGGGCAGGGCGAACCGGGGAGCTGTTTTTT | TRBJ2-2 | TRBV7-9 | - | -
CASSLRTGWGTDTQYF | TGTGCCAGCAGTCTCCGGACAGGGTGGGGCACAGATACGCAGTATTTT | TRBJ2-3 | TRBV12-3/TRBV12-4 | - | TRBD1
CASRTGWDIQYF | TGTGCCAGCAGGACAGGATGGGACATTCAGTACTTC | TRBJ2-4 | TRBV6-2/TRBV6-3 | - | -
CASSPRGTLNYGYTF | TGTGCCAGCTCACCCAGGGGGACACTAAACTATGGCTACACCTTC | TRBJ1-2 | TRBV18 | - | TRBD1
CASSFEGSPGLAGAAKNIQYF | TGTGCCAGCAGCTTTGAAGGGTCCCCGGGACTAGCGGGGGCCGCCAAAAACATTCAGTACTTC | TRBJ2-4 | TRBV5-4 | few | TRBD2
CASSYGGQSSYNEQFF | TGTGCCAGCAGTTACGGGGGCCAAAGCTCCTACAATGAGCAGTTCTTC | TRBJ2-1 | TRBV6-5 | few | -
CASSRGPAGNTIYF | TGTGCCAGCAGCCGGGGACCGGCTGGAAACACCATATATTTT | TRBJ1-3 | TRBV3-1 | - | -
CASSPRFQRLIYEQYF | TGTGCCAGCAGTCCCCGGTTTCAGCGATTAATCTACGAGCAGTACTTC | TRBJ2-7 | TRBV27 | - | -